Detailed here is one TCR beta chain. The sample originates from a study of technical replicates of blood from several donors. Clones were read by immunoSEQ multiplex PCR, and TCRdb kept only the in-frame ones, dropping some. Found here are about 80,000 clones, more than 95% of them singletons; the top ten hold approximately 0.15%. CDR1 is PRHDT, CDR2 FYEKMQ, per germline (reference sequence). After removal of 2 bases from V and 11 bases from J, the junction contained 12 bases not matched to a gene. The CDR3 sequence is 15 residues long. Sequences were obtained from T cells isolated from PBMCs. This clonotype was sampled from a human donor in good health. This chain uses TRBV13 with TRBJ1-5; 7 nucleotides agree with TRBD1. The CDR3 loop reads CASSLRQGGGQSQHF. The CDR3 nucleotides read TGTGCCAGCAGCTTACGACAGGGCGGAGGGCAGTCCCAGCATTTT.